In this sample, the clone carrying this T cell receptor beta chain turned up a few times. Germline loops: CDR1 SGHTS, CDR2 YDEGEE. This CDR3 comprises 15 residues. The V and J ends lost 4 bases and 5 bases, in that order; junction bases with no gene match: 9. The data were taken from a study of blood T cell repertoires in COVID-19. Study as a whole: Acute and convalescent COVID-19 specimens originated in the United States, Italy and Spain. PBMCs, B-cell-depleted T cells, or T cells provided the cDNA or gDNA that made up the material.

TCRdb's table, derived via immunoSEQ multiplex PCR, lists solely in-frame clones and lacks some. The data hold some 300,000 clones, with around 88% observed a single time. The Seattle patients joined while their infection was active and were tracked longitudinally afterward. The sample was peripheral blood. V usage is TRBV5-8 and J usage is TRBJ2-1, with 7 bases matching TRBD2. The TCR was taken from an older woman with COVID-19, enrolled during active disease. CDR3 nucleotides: TGTGCCAGCAGCCTTCCCGGGACTACCAACAATGAGCAGTTCTTC. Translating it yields CASSLPGTTNNEQFF.